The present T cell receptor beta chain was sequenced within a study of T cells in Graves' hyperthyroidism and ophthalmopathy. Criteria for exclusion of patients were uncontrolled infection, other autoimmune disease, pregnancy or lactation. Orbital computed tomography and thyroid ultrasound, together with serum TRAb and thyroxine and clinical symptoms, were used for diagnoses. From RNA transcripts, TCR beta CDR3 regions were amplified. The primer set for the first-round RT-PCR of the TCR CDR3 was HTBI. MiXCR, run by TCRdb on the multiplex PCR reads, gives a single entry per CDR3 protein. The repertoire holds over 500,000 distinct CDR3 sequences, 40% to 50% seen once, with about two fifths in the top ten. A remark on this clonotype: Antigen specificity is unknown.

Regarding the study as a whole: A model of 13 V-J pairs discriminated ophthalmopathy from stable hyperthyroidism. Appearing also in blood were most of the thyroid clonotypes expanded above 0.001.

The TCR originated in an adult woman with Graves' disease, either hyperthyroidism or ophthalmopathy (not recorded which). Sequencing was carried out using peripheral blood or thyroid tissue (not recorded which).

The CDR3 reads CASKETTVQGDEQYF. The CDR3 nucleotides read TGTGCCAGCAAGGAGACTACCGTTCAGGGTGACGAGCAGTACTTC. The V call is TRBV5-2, the J call TRBJ2-7; the table calls TRBD2, which could not be checked here. TRBV5-2 has pseudogene status. The CDR3 has 15 amino acids.